This T cell receptor (beta chain) was recovered during a study of monozygotic twins with inflammatory bowel disease (dated by TCRdb to about 2019). In terms of the full investigation: A total of around 30 monozygotic twin pairs were included in the full study, comprising nine German pairs (four IBD-concordant, five IBD-discordant) and 19 IBD-discordant Danish pairs. Disease-associated traits were sought mainly through comparisons between IBD patients and their genetically identical healthy co-twins within discordant pairs. Each individual had, on average, about 151 000 unique TCRalpha sequences and 181 000 unique TCRbeta sequences available for analysis. Overall study outcomes, separate from this receptor: No difference in repertoire similarity was observed between concordant and discordant twins, possibly owing to limited statistical power. Because patients received different immunosuppressive treatments, the repertoires may have picked up extra background noise and variability between individuals. Distinction between different T cell subtypes could not be achieved in the analysis. TCRbeta repertoire diversity, by inverse Simpson index, was decreased in IBD patients compared with their healthy co-twins. IBD patients shared fewer clonotypes with other individuals than healthy twins did, most markedly in patients showing signs of disease activity. No single strong signal or clonotype linked to IBD turned up in the results, so the idea that one exists was not supported.

CDR1 LNHDA and CDR2 SQIVND are derived from the germline V gene (reference sequence). The CDR3 spans 13 residues, from the cysteine through the phenylalanine. No DNA was logged. From each donor, an approximately 2.3 ml peripheral blood sample was collected into PAXgene tubes and kept at -80 degrees C. Without T cell sorting, total RNA was isolated from whole blood using the PAXgene blood miRNA kit on an automated QIAcube. Peripheral blood from monozygotic twin pairs, either concordant or discordant for inflammatory bowel disease, underwent deep TCRalpha and TCRbeta repertoire profiling that used unique molecular barcoding. Smoking habits were recorded for all twin pairs, and each individual was classified as a current, former or never smoker. The protocol used for the library was 5' RACE. For each TCR library, 3,000 to 4,000 ng of total RNA was used. For each sample, cDNA synthesis with SMARTScribe reverse transcriptase was split into eight separate reactions. During cDNA synthesis, unique molecular identifiers containing a 6-nucleotide sample barcode were introduced by template switching. Amplification of TCRalpha and TCRbeta cDNA involved two nested PCRs of 16 and 9 cycles, and each PCR was followed by bead purification. Before amplification, the cDNA was treated with uracil DNA-glycosylase and purified using the QIAquick PCR purification kit. The second PCR added Illumina TruSeq-compatible adapters along with sample-specific barcodes. TapeStation and Qubit were used to check library quality and concentration, and 4 to 6 ng of each library went into the pool. Pooled libraries were sequenced on an Illumina HiSeq2500 single-index Rapid Run with 2 x 100 bp reads and custom sequencing primers. The authors' analysis ran thus. MiGEC version 1.2.6 was used for UMI-based consensus assembly, which corrected PCR and sequencing errors. MiXCR version 2.1.1 was used for V(D)J alignment, clonotype assembly and CDR3 extraction. Normalisation of gene usage, clonotype sharing and MAIT/NKT TCR abundance was achieved by analysing the top 1000, 10 000 and 20 000 clonotypes per sample. After downsampling to 27 000 UMIs, diversity was calculated as the inverse Simpson index using the vegan R package. Paired Mann-Whitney U tests on discordant twin pairs were used, with Benjamini-Hochberg multiple-testing correction. TCRdb reprocessed the reads, and each CDR3 protein sequence is entered once, without DNA. The V and J calls come from TCRdb's annotation, not from the publication. The table held for this sample gives over 200,000 distinct CDR3 sequences. The ten largest clones take up roughly 1.5% of the sample.

For this clonotype: What antigen it recognizes has not been identified.

This TCR was recovered from a human donor with ulcerative colitis or Crohn's disease, or a healthy co-twin of an affected twin (not recorded which). This sequence uses TRBV19 and TRBJ1-3. Specimen: blood. The CDR3 reads CASCTSSGNTIYF.